This is a list of T cell receptor beta chains from one sample in a study of CD4 T cells in relation to SARS-CoV-2 and coronaviruses. Sequenced by immunoSEQ multiplex PCR; TCRdb stores in-frame clones only, minus some. The repertoire holds under 65,000 clones, with roughly 90% as singletons. The specimen was memory CD4+ T cells from PBMCs. The source of these receptors is a human donor in good health. Both conserved end residues are part of each CDR3. The D gene is left open where the match is weak. Not all rows give a size; the values are once, few, many and, for expanded clones, a class.

.	TRBV28	TRBJ1-2	.	CASSLVGDFYGYTF	TGTGCCAGCAGTTTAGTTGGGGATTTCTATGGCTACACCTTC
.	TRBV6-5	TRBJ1-2	.	CASSYSKGNYGYTF	TGTGCCAGCAGTTACTCGAAAGGGAACTATGGCTACACCTTC
TRBD2	TRBV25-1	TRBJ2-1	once	CASSGSLAGNEQFF	TGTGCCAGCAGTGGGTCTCTAGCGGGGAATGAGCAGTTCTTC
.	TRBV18	TRBJ1-1	.	CASSPDRQEAFF	TGTGCCAGCTCACCTGATCGGCAAGAAGCTTTCTTT
.	TRBV28	TRBJ1-2	.	CASSLGPWAYTNYGYTF	TGTGCCAGCAGTTTAGGCCCCTGGGCGTATACTAACTATGGCTACACCTTC
TRBD2	TRBV7-7	TRBJ2-2	.	CASSPGGFTGELFF	TGTGCCAGCAGCCCGGGGGGGTTCACCGGGGAGCTGTTTTTT
.	TRBV28	TRBJ2-2	.	CASSLSGHTGTGELFF	TGTGCCAGCAGTTTATCGGGACATACGGGGACCGGGGAGCTGTTTTTT
.	TRBV4-2	TRBJ1-5	.	CASSQNRGGAGQPQHF	TGTGCCAGCAGCCAGAATAGGGGGGGCGCGGGTCAGCCCCAGCATTTT
.	TRBV21-1	TRBJ2-7	.	CASSKVFIGGWEQYF	TGTGCCAGCAGCAAAGTCTTCATTGGGGGGTGGGAGCAGTACTTC
.	TRBV28	TRBJ2-7	.	CASSLRDTNWLYEQYF	TGTGCCAGCAGTTTGCGGGACACTAATTGGCTCTACGAGCAGTACTTC
TRBD1	TRBV30	TRBJ1-3	.	CAWTTGVGNTIYF	TGTGCCTGGACGACAGGGGTCGGAAACACCATATATTTT
TRBD1	TRBV5-1	TRBJ1-4	.	CASSLMGQSNEKLFF	TGCGCCAGCAGCTTGATGGGACAGTCTAATGAAAAACTGTTTTTT
.	TRBV27	TRBJ1-1	.	CASSLRPGNTEAFF	TGTGCCAGCAGTTTGAGGCCGGGAAACACTGAAGCTTTCTTT
TRBD1	TRBV28	TRBJ2-7	once	CASSSGDRVTYEQYF	TGTGCCAGCAGTTCTGGGGACAGGGTCACCTACGAGCAGTACTTC
.	TRBV11-2	TRBJ2-1	.	CASSPHSGPGEQFF	TGTGCCAGCAGCCCCCATAGCGGACCAGGGGAGCAGTTCTTC
.	TRBV7-8	TRBJ2-2	.	CASSPRWGQNTGELFF	TGTGCCAGCAGCCCCCGATGGGGACAGAACACCGGGGAGCTGTTTTTT
.	TRBV7-8	TRBJ1-4	once	CASSRGWGSRSEKLFF	TGTGCCAGCAGCCGGGGGTGGGGGTCACGAAGTGAAAAACTGTTTTTT
TRBD1	TRBV4-1	TRBJ2-5	.	CASSHPLNRGEKTQYF	TGCGCCAGCAGCCACCCACTCAACAGGGGTGAGAAGACCCAGTACTTC
.	TRBV24-1	TRBJ2-1	.	CATSAASSYNEQFF	TGTGCCACCAGTGCAGCTAGCTCCTACAATGAGCAGTTCTTC
TRBD1	TRBV28	TRBJ1-6	.	CASSLQGQGTNSPLHF	TGTGCCAGCAGTTTACAAGGACAGGGGACTAATTCACCCCTCCACTTT
.	TRBV5-1	TRBJ2-7	.	CASSLVVSPYEQYF	TGCGCCAGCAGCTTGGTTGTGAGCCCATACGAGCAGTACTTC
TRBD2	TRBV4-2	TRBJ2-5	medium-sized	CASSQDGTRRQETQYF	TGTGCCAGCAGCCAAGACGGGACTAGGCGACAAGAGACCCAGTACTTC
.	TRBV18	TRBJ1-5	.	CASSPAGSARSNQPQHF	TGTGCCAGCTCACCGGCTGGCTCAGCGCGTAGCAATCAGCCCCAGCATTTT
.	TRBV3-1/TRBV3-2	TRBJ2-5	.	CASSQALNQETQYF	TGTGCCAGCAGCCAAGCCCTAAACCAAGAGACCCAGTACTTC
.	TRBV27	TRBJ1-6	.	CASNSGFGSPLHF	TGTGCCAGCAACTCCGGGTTTGGGTCACCCCTCCACTTT
.	TRBV28	TRBJ2-3	once	CASSLYAGASTDTQYF	TGTGCCAGCAGTTTATATGCAGGGGCCTCCACAGATACGCAGTATTTT
.	TRBV9	TRBJ1-4	.	CASSSTGGDNEKLFF	TGTGCCAGCAGCTCCACAGGTGGGGATAATGAAAAACTGTTTTTT
.	TRBV7-8	TRBJ2-7	.	CASSFLSYEQYF	TGTGCCAGCAGCTTTCTTTCTTACGAGCAGTACTTC
.	TRBV3-1/TRBV3-2	TRBJ1-1	.	CASSQGRHTEAFF	TGTGCCAGCAGCCAAGGACGCCACACTGAAGCTTTCTTT
.	TRBV3-1/TRBV3-2	TRBJ1-6	once	CASSQHSDNSPLHF	TGTGCCAGCAGCCAACACTCAGATAATTCACCCCTCCACTTT
.	TRBV10-2	TRBJ2-2	.	CASSEDLKRYVAGELFF	TGCGCCAGCAGTGAGGATCTTAAGCGTTACGTAGCCGGGGAGCTGTTTTTT
.	TRBV10-3	TRBJ2-5	.	CAISRLAGGIAETQYF	TGTGCCATCAGTCGACTAGCAGGGGGGATAGCGGAGACCCAGTACTTC
TRBD1	TRBV19	TRBJ2-5	.	CASSRQGETQYF	TGTGCCAGTAGTAGACAGGGGGAGACCCAGTACTTC
TRBD1	TRBV6-5	TRBJ1-2	few	CASRKEGARGYTF	TGTGCCAGCAGGAAGGAGGGGGCGCGGGGCTACACCTTC
TRBD2	TRBV6-5	TRBJ2-3	.	CASSIAGAPTDTQYF	TGTGCCAGCAGTATAGCGGGAGCTCCCACAGATACGCAGTATTTT
.	TRBV4-2	TRBJ2-7	once	CASSVRMTVSSYEQYF	TGTGCCAGCAGCGTACGGATGACAGTCAGCTCCTACGAGCAGTACTTC
.	TRBV19	TRBJ2-7	.	CASYKGCRGLSEQYF	TGTGCCAGCTATAAGGGGTGCCGGGGGCTGAGCGAGCAGTACTTC
.	TRBV27	TRBJ1-4	.	CASSLSRGGSEKLFF	TGTGCCAGCAGTTTATCACGGGGGGGATCGGAAAAACTGTTTTTT
.	TRBV30	TRBJ2-3	few	CATSSPGGADTQYF	TGTGCCACCTCCTCCCCCGGGGGTGCAGATACGCAGTATTTT
TRBD1	TRBV28	TRBJ1-4	.	CASRGDREGEKLFF	TGTGCCAGCAGGGGGGACAGGGAGGGTGAAAAACTGTTTTTT
TRBD2	TRBV18	TRBJ2-7	few	CASSPVKAGGPYEQYF	TGTGCCAGCTCACCCGTAAAAGCGGGAGGGCCCTACGAGCAGTACTTC
.	TRBV28	TRBJ2-4	.	CASSSGPGSNF	TGTGCCAGCAGCTCCGGGCCAGGGTCGAACTTC
.	TRBV5-1	TRBJ1-2	.	CASSLDTGGKGYTF	TGCGCCAGCAGCTTGGACACGGGGGGGAAAGGCTACACCTTC
.	TRBV28	TRBJ1-6	.	CASSTTPGGRVGSPLHF	TGTGCCAGCAGCACCACCCCGGGGGGCAGGGTCGGCTCACCCCTCCACTTT
TRBD2	TRBV4-1	TRBJ2-1	.	CASSQGGGTSGGDNEQFF	TGCGCCAGCAGCCAAGGGGGGGGAACTAGCGGGGGGGACAATGAGCAGTTCTTC
TRBD2	TRBV19	TRBJ2-2	.	CASSMSSGANTGELFF	TGTGCCAGTAGTATGTCTAGCGGAGCGAACACCGGGGAGCTGTTTTTT
TRBD1	TRBV7-8	TRBJ2-1	.	CASSSSGQGTGEQFF	TGTGCCAGCAGCTCTTCGGGACAGGGCACTGGTGAGCAGTTCTTC
.	TRBV12-3/TRBV12-4	TRBJ2-5	once	CASSLLLETQYF	TGTGCCAGCAGTTTACTCCTAGAGACCCAGTACTTC
.	TRBV7-9	TRBJ1-4	once	CASSLEGSPTNEKLFF	TGTGCCAGCAGCTTAGAGGGATCCCCAACTAATGAAAAACTGTTTTTT
.	TRBV19	TRBJ1-5	.	CANQPQHF	TGTGCCAACCAGCCCCAGCATTTT
.	TRBV7-8	TRBJ1-5	.	CASSLLFGEGSNQPQHF	TGTGCCAGCAGCTTATTATTCGGCGAAGGGAGCAATCAGCCCCAGCATTTT
TRBD1	TRBV4-1	TRBJ2-5	.	CASSQEGRDRVWETQYF	TGCGCCAGCAGCCAAGAAGGCAGGGACAGGGTATGGGAGACCCAGTACTTC
TRBD2	TRBV5-1	TRBJ2-1	once	CASSLAGTSGRGGFF	TGCGCCAGCAGCTTGGCCGGGACTAGCGGGAGGGGGGGGTTCTTC
.	TRBV19	TRBJ2-3	.	CASSSRGDTQYF	TGTGCCAGTAGTAGCAGGGGAGATACGCAGTATTTT
TRBD1	TRBV18	TRBJ1-3	once	CASSPVPGQGRRNTIYF	TGTGCCAGCTCACCCGTTCCGGGACAGGGCCGTCGAAACACCATATATTTT
TRBD1	TRBV5-1	TRBJ2-7	.	CASSFDGTATYEQYF	TGCGCCAGCAGCTTCGATGGGACAGCCACCTACGAGCAGTACTTC
.	TRBV6-6	TRBJ1-6	.	CASSHDLVSPLHF	TGTGCCAGCAGCCATGACCTCGTTTCACCCCTCCACTTT
.	TRBV21-1	TRBJ1-2	.	CASSKVSGQGADGYTF	TGTGCCAGCAGCAAAGTAAGTGGACAGGGGGCGGATGGCTACACCTTC